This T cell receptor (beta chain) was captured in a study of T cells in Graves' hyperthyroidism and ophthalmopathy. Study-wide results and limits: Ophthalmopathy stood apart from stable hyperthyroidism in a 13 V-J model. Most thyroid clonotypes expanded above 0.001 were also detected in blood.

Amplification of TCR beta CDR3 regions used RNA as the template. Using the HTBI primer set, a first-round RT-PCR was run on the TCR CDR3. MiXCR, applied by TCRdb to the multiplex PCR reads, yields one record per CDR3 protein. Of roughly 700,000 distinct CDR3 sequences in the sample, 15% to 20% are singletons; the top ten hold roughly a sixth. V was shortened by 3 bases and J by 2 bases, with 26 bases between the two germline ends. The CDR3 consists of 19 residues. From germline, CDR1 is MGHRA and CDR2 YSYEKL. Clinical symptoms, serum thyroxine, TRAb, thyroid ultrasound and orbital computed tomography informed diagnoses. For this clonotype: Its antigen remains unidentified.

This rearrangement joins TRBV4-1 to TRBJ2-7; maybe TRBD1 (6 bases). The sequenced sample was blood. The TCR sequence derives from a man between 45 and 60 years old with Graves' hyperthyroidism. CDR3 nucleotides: TGCGCCAGCAGCCAGAAGATGGGACACACGGGATTCTCCGCCTACGAGCAGTACTTC. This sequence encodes CASSQKMGHTGFSAYEQYF.